The sample holds many counts of the clone carrying this T cell receptor beta chain. The data stem from a study of T cells in Graves' hyperthyroidism and ophthalmopathy. TCR beta CDR3 region amplification was performed from RNA transcripts. A set of HTBI primers served as the primers for a first-round RT-PCR of the TCR CDR3. TCRdb redid the calling of the multiplex PCR reads with MiXCR, one entry per CDR3 protein. The sample lists roughly 200,000 distinct CDR3 sequences, less than 20% seen once, with more than 50% in the top ten. Germline CDR1 reads SQVTM; CDR2 reads ANQGSEA. Trimming took off 8 bases at V and 1 base at J, with 20 bases between the two ends. The CDR3 length is 15 residues.

The rearrangement uses TRBV29-1 and TRBJ1-1, with D tentatively TRBD1 (6 bases). Sequencing was performed on blood. The sequence was collected from a woman between 45 and 65 years old with Graves' hyperthyroidism. Here the CDR3 DNA reads TGCAGCTGCACGACAGGTCTTCCCGCGAACACTGAAGCTTTCTTT. It yields the protein CSCTTGLPANTEAFF.